These T cell receptor beta chains were read from a single sample in a study of T cell responses to AZD1222 COVID-19 vaccine. Method: immunoSEQ multiplex PCR; TCRdb's copy keeps in-frame clones and lacks some. The table records 52,000 or so clones, approximately 89% of them present only once. The sequences come from peripheral blood, collected on day 0 of MenACWY control vaccination. The source of these receptors is an adult in good health. Both conserved end residues are part of each CDR3. D genes are given only for firm matches. Part of the rows lack a size; the others show once, few, many or a class for expanded clones.

V gene,J gene,D gene,clone size,CDR3 DNA,CDR3 protein
TRBV4-3,TRBJ2-7,TRBD1,NA,TGCGCCAGCAGCCAGGATGTCTCGGGACAGGGGGCCTACGAGCAGTACTTC,CASSQDVSGQGAYEQYF
TRBV6-5,TRBJ2-2,NA,NA,TGTGCCAGCAGTTACTCGAGTGCAGGGAACACCGGGGAGCTGTTTTTT,CASSYSSAGNTGELFF
TRBV4-3,TRBJ1-2,TRBD1,NA,TGCGCCAGCAGCTATCGGACAGGGGGTTATGGCTACACCTTC,CASSYRTGGYGYTF
TRBV6-2/TRBV6-3,TRBJ1-5,TRBD1,few,TGTGCCAGCAGTTACCCCGGACAGGGGTGGGATCAGCCCCAGCATTTT,CASSYPGQGWDQPQHF
TRBV9,TRBJ2-1,NA,NA,TGTGCCAGCAGCGCCGGCCACTCAGAATACAATGAGCAGTTCTTC,CASSAGHSEYNEQFF
TRBV7-9,TRBJ2-3,NA,NA,TGTGCCAGCAGCTCTACCCCGGTGGGGGGCGGCACAGATACGCAGTATTTT,CASSSTPVGGGTDTQYF
TRBV3-1/TRBV3-2,TRBJ1-6,TRBD1,NA,TGTGCCAGCAGCGATCGGACAGGGCCCAATTCACCCCTCCACTTT,CASSDRTGPNSPLHF
TRBV3-1/TRBV3-2,TRBJ2-5,TRBD2,NA,TGTGCCAGCAGGAGACTAGCGGACGGAACGGGAGAGACCCAGTACTTC,CASRRLADGTGETQYF
TRBV7-9,TRBJ1-1,TRBD1,once,TGTGCCAGCAGCTTATCGGGACAGGGGGGCACTGAAGCTTTCTTT,CASSLSGQGGTEAFF
TRBV18,TRBJ1-2,TRBD1,once,TGTGCCAGCTCACCGGACTCGACCCGGACAGGGCCTGGGGGCTACACCTTC,CASSPDSTRTGPGGYTF
TRBV6-5,TRBJ2-5,NA,NA,TGTGCCACGGGACTCCCGTACCAAGAGACCCAGTACTTC,CATGLPYQETQYF
TRBV7-9,TRBJ2-1,NA,NA,TGTGCCAGCAGCCCCACACTCTTAGCGGCCTACAATGAGCAGTTCTTC,CASSPTLLAAYNEQFF
TRBV20-1,TRBJ1-2,TRBD1,NA,TGCAGTGCTAGTTTAGGTTACGGATACAGGGGAAGTAGGGACTATGGCTACACCTTC,CSASLGYGYRGSRDYGYTF
TRBV20-1,TRBJ2-7,NA,few,TGCAGTGCTAGTTTACCGGACGGACCCTACGAGCAGTACTTC,CSASLPDGPYEQYF
TRBV19,TRBJ2-3,TRBD2,NA,TGTGCCAGTACCTCCAGGACTAGCGGGAGGGCCGCAGATACGCAGTATTTT,CASTSRTSGRAADTQYF
TRBV5-4,TRBJ1-2,TRBD1,few,TGTGCCAGCAGCAGAGGACAGGCCAGGGACGGCTACACCTTC,CASSRGQARDGYTF
TRBV7-8,TRBJ2-1,TRBD1,NA,TGTGCCAGCAACAGGGGCTCCTACAATGAGCAGTTCTTC,CASNRGSYNEQFF
TRBV6-2/TRBV6-3,TRBJ2-3,NA,NA,TGTGCCAGCAGTGGGGCCGGCGGGACCCGGGATACGCAGTATTTT,CASSGAGGTRDTQYF
TRBV5-1,TRBJ2-1,NA,NA,TGCGCCAGCAGCTTGGGACTAGAATTCTACAATGAGCAGTTCTTC,CASSLGLEFYNEQFF
TRBV19,TRBJ2-7,NA,NA,TGTGCCAGTAGTATGGACAGCCGGGGAACCTACGAGCAGTACTTC,CASSMDSRGTYEQYF
TRBV6-5,TRBJ1-2,TRBD1,NA,TGTGCCAGCAGTTACTCGCGGACAGGGGATGGCTACACCTTC,CASSYSRTGDGYTF
TRBV6-5,TRBJ1-5,NA,few,TGTGCCAGCCTACAGGATTATAGCAATCAGCCCCAGCATTTT,CASLQDYSNQPQHF
TRBV2,TRBJ1-1,TRBD1,NA,TGTGCCAGCAGTGAAAGGGGGACAGTCAACACTGAAGCTTTCTTT,CASSERGTVNTEAFF
TRBV30,TRBJ1-3,NA,NA,TGTGCCAATAAGGGACCTGGAAACACCATATATTTT,CANKGPGNTIYF
TRBV5-4,TRBJ1-1,TRBD1,once,TGTGCCAGCAGCCCTGGACAGGGGAACACTGAAGCTTTCTTT,CASSPGQGNTEAFF
TRBV7-8,TRBJ2-3,TRBD2,NA,TGTGCCAGCAGCACCCTAGCGGGAGGGCCTGGCACAGATACGCAGTATTTT,CASSTLAGGPGTDTQYF
TRBV5-5,TRBJ1-5,NA,few,TGTGCCAGCAGCGCCCAGGGTTATAGCAATCAGCCCCAGCATTTT,CASSAQGYSNQPQHF
TRBV19,TRBJ2-1,TRBD2,once,TGTGCCAGTAACGGACTAGCGGGAGGCGGGCAGTTCTTC,CASNGLAGGGQFF
TRBV7-2,TRBJ2-3,NA,once,TGTGCCAGCAGCCCGACCAGGGGCGATACGCAGTATTTT,CASSPTRGDTQYF
TRBV30,TRBJ2-7,TRBD2,NA,TGTGCCTGGAATCGGAGGAGGGGACTAGCGTTTAACGAGCAGTACTTC,CAWNRRRGLAFNEQYF
TRBV23-1,TRBJ2-1,NA,NA,TGCGCCAGCACCCGACAGGTGAAAAATGAGCAGTTCTTC,CASTRQVKNEQFF
TRBV23-1,TRBJ2-2,TRBD2,NA,TGCGCCAGCAGTCTTTCGAGTACCGGGACTAGCGGGAGACCTAACACCGGGGAGCTGTTTTTT,CASSLSSTGTSGRPNTGELFF
TRBV7-6,TRBJ2-5,NA,NA,TGTGCCAGCAGCTTATCAGGCCCGGGAGAGACCCAGTACTTC,CASSLSGPGETQYF
TRBV4-2,TRBJ1-4,NA,NA,TGTGCCAGCAGCCAAGGGCAGGGTGGTGAAAAACTGTTTTTT,CASSQGQGGEKLFF
TRBV30,TRBJ2-2,NA,NA,TGTGCCTCGACGAGACGCGCGAGGGAACCGAATACCGGGGAGCTGTTTTTT,CASTRRAREPNTGELFF
TRBV6-2/TRBV6-3,TRBJ2-3,TRBD2,NA,TGTGCCAGCAGCAGGACCCAACTAGCGGGAGGGGCAGATACGCAGTATTTT,CASSRTQLAGGADTQYF
TRBV3-1/TRBV3-2,TRBJ2-2,TRBD1,NA,TGTGCCAGCAGCCGAGGGGTTACAGGGGTCAACACCGGGGAGCTGTTTTTT,CASSRGVTGVNTGELFF
TRBV5-1,TRBJ2-6,NA,NA,TGCGCCAGCAGCTTGGTCACAGGAGGTACCAACGTCCTGACTTTC,CASSLVTGGTNVLTF
TRBV6-4,TRBJ2-1,TRBD2,NA,TGTGCCAGCAGTATTAGCGGGAGCCCAAACAATGAGCAGTTCTTC,CASSISGSPNNEQFF
TRBV9,TRBJ2-3,TRBD2,once,TGTGCCAGCAGCGTGGGGACTAGCGGCACAGATACGCAGTATTTT,CASSVGTSGTDTQYF
TRBV6-5,TRBJ2-3,TRBD2,NA,TGTGCCAGCAGTTACCGGCGGGAGAGTCAATTGCAGTATTTT,CASSYRRESQLQYF
TRBV23-1,TRBJ1-5,NA,NA,TGCGCCAGCAGTCAATCCAGGGTCGGTAGCAATCAGCCCCAGCATTTT,CASSQSRVGSNQPQHF
TRBV6-5,TRBJ1-2,NA,NA,TGTGCCAGCAGTTGGCATGCGGGGGATGGCTACACCTTC,CASSWHAGDGYTF
TRBV4-3,TRBJ2-3,TRBD2,NA,TGCGCCAGCAGCCAAGTTTATAATGTAGCGGGCCTCGCAGATACGCAGTATTTT,CASSQVYNVAGLADTQYF
TRBV4-3,TRBJ2-3,TRBD2,NA,TGCGCCAGCAGCCTTTCCGGACGCAAGCCGGGACTAGCGGGAGTGGGTACAGATACGCAGTATTTT,CASSLSGRKPGLAGVGTDTQYF